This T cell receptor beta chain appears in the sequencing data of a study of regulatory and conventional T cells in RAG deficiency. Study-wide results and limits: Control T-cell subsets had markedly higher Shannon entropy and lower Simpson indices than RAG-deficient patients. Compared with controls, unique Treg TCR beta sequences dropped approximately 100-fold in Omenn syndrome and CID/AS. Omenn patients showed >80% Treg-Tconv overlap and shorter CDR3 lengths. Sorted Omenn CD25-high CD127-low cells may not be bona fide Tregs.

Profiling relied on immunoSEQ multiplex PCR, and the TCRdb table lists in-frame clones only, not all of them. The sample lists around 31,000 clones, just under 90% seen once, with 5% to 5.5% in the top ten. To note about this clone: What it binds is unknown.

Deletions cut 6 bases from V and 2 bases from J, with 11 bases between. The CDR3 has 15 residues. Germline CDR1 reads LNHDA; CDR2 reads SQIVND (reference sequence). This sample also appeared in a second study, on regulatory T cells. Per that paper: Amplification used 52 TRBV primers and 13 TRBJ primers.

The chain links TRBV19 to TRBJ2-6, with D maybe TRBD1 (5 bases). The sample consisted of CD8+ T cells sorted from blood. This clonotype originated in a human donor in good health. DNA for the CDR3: TGTGCCAGTAGACTACGGACAACTGGGGCCAACGTCCTGACTTTC. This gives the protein CASRLRTTGANVLTF. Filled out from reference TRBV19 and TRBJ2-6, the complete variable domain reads DGGITQSPKYLFRKEGQNVTLSCEQNLNHDAMYWYRQDPGQGLRLIYYSQIVNDFQKGDIAEGYSVSREKKESFPLTVTSAQKNPTAFYLCASRLRTTGANVLTFGAGSRLTVL.